This T cell receptor beta chain was observed in a study of T-cell memory formation after mild COVID-19. Across the study: Clusters of TCRs were largely donor specific.

UMIs and sample barcodes were carried by the TCR alpha and TCR beta cDNA libraries that 5'RACE produced using constant-segment primers. In TCRdb, the 5' RACE reads were re-called with MiXCR into one record per CDR3 protein. Of 130,000 to 150,000 distinct CDR3 sequences listed, 15% to 20% are singletons. Germline CDR1 MNHNS, CDR2 SASEGT. Trimming pared 11 bases from V and 2 bases from J, leaving 15 bases between. The CDR3 has 13 residues. This clonotype was recorded only once. Its antigen is unknown. Regarding the study as a whole: Among clones peaking at day 37 in the second wave, SARS-CoV-2 specificity remained unconfirmed. Pre-infection memory contained some responding clones, which suggested that cross-reactive memory had joined.

This TCR came from an adult woman who had mild COVID-19 (a few samples of this study predate the infection). Cell type and time point are not known. V gene TRBV6-1 combines with J gene TRBJ1-1; perhaps TRBD1 as D (5 bases). The specimen sequenced was PBMCs or a T cell subset sorted from them (not recorded which). CDR3: CASRRGRNTEAFF. CDR3 nucleotides: TGTGCCTCCAGGAGGGGAAGAAACACTGAAGCTTTCTTT.